The rows below give T cell receptor beta chains drawn from one sample of a study of blood T cell repertoires in COVID-19. Clones were sequenced by immunoSEQ multiplex PCR, and TCRdb holds only the in-frame ones, with some missing. The sample lists 19,000 or so clones; 83% were seen once. The sample comprised peripheral blood. The receptor set was obtained from a human donor in a cohort sampled during active COVID-19. The CDR3 runs from the conserved cysteine through the conserved F or W. A D gene is named only where the DNA matches it firmly. For some rows the clone size is stated as once, few or many, or as a class when expanded; others skip it.

clone_size | j_call | v_call | d_call | cdr3_aa | cdr3_nt
- | TRBJ1-6 | TRBV27 | TRBD1 | CASGGWDSTYNSPLHF | TGTGCCAGCGGTGGTTGGGACAGTACTTATAATTCACCCCTCCACTTT
- | TRBJ2-7 | TRBV5-1 | TRBD1 | CASSGTGTGTPSYEQYF | TGCGCCAGCAGCGGGACCGGGACAGGGACCCCCTCCTACGAGCAGTACTTC
- | TRBJ2-3 | TRBV11-3 | TRBD2 | CASSLKPGLGTDTQYF | TGTGCCAGCAGCTTAAAACCGGGACTAGGCACAGATACGCAGTATTTT
- | TRBJ1-4 | TRBV3-1/TRBV3-2 | - | CASSQGQTDRSEKLFF | TGTGCCAGCAGCCAAGGACAGACCGACCGAAGTGAAAAACTGTTTTTT
- | TRBJ1-4 | TRBV28 | - | CASSPTQQGLLFNEKLFF | TGTGCCAGCAGTCCGACTCAACAGGGTTTACTTTTTAATGAAAAACTGTTTTTT
- | TRBJ2-5 | TRBV30 | - | CAWRPGLSYQETQYF | TGTGCCTGGAGACCGGGACTTTCGTACCAAGAGACCCAGTACTTC
- | TRBJ1-2 | TRBV12-3/TRBV12-4 | - | CASTTNRAWGYTF | TGTGCCAGCACCACGAACAGGGCCTGGGGCTACACCTTC
- | TRBJ2-7 | TRBV11-2 | - | CASRSPRDKSYEQYF | TGTGCCAGCAGGAGCCCACGGGACAAGTCCTACGAGCAGTACTTC
- | TRBJ1-3 | TRBV5-1 | - | CASSLQGATAGNTIYF | TGCGCCAGCAGCTTACAGGGAGCAACAGCTGGAAACACCATATATTTT
- | TRBJ1-2 | TRBV11-2 | TRBD1 | CASSQPQGTYTF | TGTGCCAGCAGCCAACCACAGGGGACGTACACCTTC
- | TRBJ2-4 | TRBV29-1 | TRBD1 | CSVSETGDNIQYF | TGCAGCGTTTCCGAAACAGGGGATAACATTCAGTACTTC
- | TRBJ1-2 | TRBV24-1 | TRBD1 | CATSDGTATNYGYTF | TGTGCCACCAGTGATGGGACAGCGACCAACTATGGCTACACCTTC
- | TRBJ2-5 | TRBV5-1 | - | CASSPQGLFQETQYF | TGCGCCAGCAGCCCACAGGGACTATTCCAAGAGACCCAGTACTTC
- | TRBJ2-1 | TRBV6-5 | - | CASSYSKALNNEQFF | TGTGCCAGCAGTTACTCGAAAGCCCTCAACAATGAGCAGTTCTTC
- | TRBJ2-3 | TRBV5-4 | - | CASSDKHGSTDTQYF | TGTGCCAGCAGCGACAAACATGGGAGCACAGATACGCAGTATTTT
- | TRBJ2-1 | TRBV19 | TRBD2 | CASRTGGGAGDEQFF | TGTGCCAGTAGGACCGGCGGGGGGGCCGGGGATGAGCAGTTCTTC
- | TRBJ1-2 | TRBV19 | TRBD1 | CASTAAGGGVYGYTF | TGTGCCAGTACCGCCGCCGGAGGGGGCGTCTATGGCTACACCTTC
few | TRBJ1-4 | TRBV5-1 | - | CASSPTAREGKLFF | TGCGCCAGCAGCCCGACAGCCCGGGAGGGAAAACTGTTTTTT
- | TRBJ2-2 | TRBV7-3 | - | CASSFNGGHTGELFF | TGTGCCAGCAGCTTCAACGGGGGACACACCGGGGAGCTGTTTTTT
- | TRBJ1-1 | TRBV3-1/TRBV3-2 | - | CASSQVWTAEDAFF | TGTGCCAGCAGCCAAGTATGGACGGCGGAGGATGCTTTCTTT
- | TRBJ1-1 | TRBV6-5 | TRBD1 | CASSGQGPREAFF | TGTGCCAGCAGCGGACAGGGGCCTCGAGAAGCTTTCTTT
- | TRBJ1-3 | TRBV4-1 | TRBD1 | CASSSGDRPGNTIYF | TGCGCCAGCAGCTCCGGGGACAGGCCGGGAAACACCATATATTTT
once | TRBJ2-7 | TRBV6-2/TRBV6-3 | TRBD2 | CASSSVAGGKYEQYF | TGTGCCAGCAGTTCCGTGGCGGGGGGAAAGTACGAGCAGTACTTC
- | TRBJ2-5 | TRBV4-2 | TRBD2 | CASSPLSASGGEEPQYF | TGTGCCAGCAGCCCGCTCTCGGCTAGCGGGGGGGAAGAGCCCCAGTACTTC
- | TRBJ1-1 | TRBV5-1 | - | CASSRRRGNTEAFF | TGCGCCAGCAGCCGACGGAGGGGGAACACTGAAGCTTTCTTT
- | TRBJ2-1 | TRBV3-1/TRBV3-2 | TRBD2 | CASSPGTSNEQFF | TGTGCCAGCAGCCCCGGGACTAGCAATGAGCAGTTCTTC
- | TRBJ1-1 | TRBV27 | - | CASSLQGKNTEAFF | TGTGCCAGCAGTTTACAGGGAAAGAACACTGAAGCTTTCTTT
- | TRBJ1-4 | TRBV6-6 | TRBD1 | CASSRDRGVGEKLFF | TGTGCCAGCAGCCGAGACAGGGGAGTGGGTGAAAAACTGTTTTTT
- | TRBJ2-1 | TRBV7-4 | TRBD2 | CASNKTRTSGVSSYNEQFF | TGTGCCAGCAACAAAACAAGGACTAGCGGGGTTAGCTCCTACAATGAGCAGTTCTTC
- | TRBJ1-5 | TRBV6-1 | - | CASSDRVQPQHF | TGTGCCAGCAGTGACAGGGTCCAGCCCCAGCATTTT
once | TRBJ2-3 | TRBV3-1/TRBV3-2 | - | CASSLLGTDTQYF | TGTGCCAGCAGCCTACTAGGGACAGATACGCAGTATTTT
- | TRBJ1-3 | TRBV7-2 | - | CASSPQVGPGNTIYF | TGTGCCAGCAGCCCTCAGGTTGGGCCTGGAAACACCATATATTTT
- | TRBJ1-1 | TRBV18 | - | CASSPMEGQATEAFF | TGTGCCAGCTCACCCATGGAGGGGCAGGCCACTGAAGCTTTCTTT
once | TRBJ2-1 | TRBV9 | - | CASSATSRNEQFF | TGTGCCAGCAGCGCCACTAGCCGGAATGAGCAGTTCTTC
once | TRBJ2-3 | TRBV29-1 | - | CSVVLGGTDTQYF | TGCAGCGTTGTTCTCGGGGGCACAGATACGCAGTATTTT
- | TRBJ1-2 | TRBV7-2 | - | CASSVLGYGYTF | TGTGCCAGCAGCGTCCTAGGTTATGGCTACACCTTC
- | TRBJ1-4 | TRBV27 | - | CASSPGQGMGKLFF | TGTGCCAGCAGCCCCGGCCAGGGGATGGGAAAACTGTTTTTT